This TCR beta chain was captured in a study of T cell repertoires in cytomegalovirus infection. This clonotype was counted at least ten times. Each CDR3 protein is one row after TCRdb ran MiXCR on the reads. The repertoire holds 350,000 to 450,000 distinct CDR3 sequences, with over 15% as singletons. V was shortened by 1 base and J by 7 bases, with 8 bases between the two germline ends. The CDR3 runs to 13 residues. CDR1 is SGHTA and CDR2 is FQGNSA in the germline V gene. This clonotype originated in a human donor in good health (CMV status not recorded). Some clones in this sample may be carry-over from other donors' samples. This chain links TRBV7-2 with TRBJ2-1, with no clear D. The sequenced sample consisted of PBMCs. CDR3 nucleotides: TGTGCCAGCAGCTTAGAACCGTGGAATGAGCAGTTCTTC. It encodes CASSLEPWNEQFF.